This T cell receptor beta chain is from a study of Ad26.COV2.S vaccination and SARS-CoV-2 variants. Background on the study: Vaccine-arm donor from the placebo-controlled COV1001 Ad26.COV2.S trial.

The germline gives CDR1 DFQATT, CDR2 SNEGSKA (reference sequence). This CDR3 has 14 amino acids. Trimming cost V 3 bases and J 6 bases; bases outside gene matches: 8. Study results and caveats: It was found that vaccine and placebo recipients had similar non-spike TCR breadth. Vaccinees showed greater spike-specific TCR breadth than placebo recipients.

TCRdb keeps only in-frame clones here, not all; method: immunoSEQ multiplex PCR. The sample comprises hundreds of thousands of clones, approximately 90% of which are singletons, and roughly 5% rests with the top ten. As to treatment: roughly 20 received Ad26.COV2.S at low or high dose, single or two shots; five or six received placebo; per-sample allocation not given. Collection of the samples took place on day 63 after the first injection of vaccine or placebo. Cohort 1b enrolled adults aged 18-55 years in Boston. Notes on this clone: As yet, its antigen is unknown.

The clonotype comes from a person aged 18 to 59 who received the Ad26.COV2.S COVID-19 vaccine or a placebo. The rearrangement uses TRBV20-1 and TRBJ2-1; 7 bases line up with TRBD2. The source was peripheral blood, collected in a trial of Ad26.COV2.S vaccine versus placebo. The CDR3 nucleotides are TGCAGTGCTAGTCAGCTAGCGGCGGCCAATGAGCAGTTCTTC. Translating it yields CSASQLAAANEQFF.